This T cell receptor (beta chain) was sequenced during a study of T cell repertoires in cytomegalovirus infection. Looking at the study overall: Selection of CMV epitopes for the study included recently identified HLA-C-restricted and well-studied HLA-B-restricted ones. Signatures in public TCR beta sequences pointed to both CMV infection and matching HLA type.

Note on this clonotype: Its antigen is undetermined.

One entry per CDR3 protein, called by TCRdb with MiXCR from the reads. The sample yields some 940,000 distinct CDR3 sequences, roughly 30% seen once. This CDR3 region has 20 residues. V was pared by 0 bases and J by 6 bases, with 27 bases between. Germline V lookup: CDR1 MNHEY, CDR2 SVGEGT. General study points: CMV-specific TCR beta clonotypes restricted by HLA-C were the ones dominating the ex vivo response. Using cumulative public TCR beta family frequency, the authors identified those who carried CMV together with the relevant HLA.

Here the sequenced sample was cultured CD8+ T cells from PBMCs, taken from culture after CMV antigen stimulation. The receptor was derived from a human donor in good health (CMV status not recorded). Some clones in this sample may be carry-over from other donors' samples. The V and J genes are TRBV6-2 or TRBV6-3 and TRBJ1-5; D is perhaps TRBD1 (6 bases). Here the CDR3 reads CASSYSLARGRDRSRQPQHF. CDR3 nucleotide sequence: TGTGCCAGCAGTTACTCCTTGGCCAGGGGCCGGGATAGATCTCGTCAGCCCCAGCATTTT.